The 25 T cell receptor beta chains presented below share a single source sample, sequenced in a study of shared clonotypes between healthy human individuals. Profiling relied on immunoSEQ multiplex PCR, and the TCRdb table lists in-frame clones only, not all of them. The sample lists fewer than 400,000 clones; under 80% were seen once. Input material: memory CD4+ T cells sorted from blood. Subset reported: CD45RA-negative fraction. All receptors come from a man in his thirties or forties in good health.

This chain joins TRBV11-2 and TRBJ2-7; D tentatively fits TRBD1 or TRBD2 (6 bases each). V was cut by 0 bases and J by 3 bases, with 24 bases left in between. Germline CDR1 and CDR2: SGHAT and FQNNGV. The CDR3 extends over 19 amino acids. CDR3 coding DNA: TGTGCCAGCAGCTTAGATCCCCCCGGAGGTCGGGGGCCGGGCTACGAGCAGTACTTC. This gives the protein CASSLDPPGGRGPGYEQYF.

This sequence joins TRBV28 and TRBJ1-4, with unresolved D. CDR3 length: 14 residues. Trimming took off 3 bases at V and 7 bases at J, with 12 bases between the two ends. Germline V CDR1 and CDR2: MDHEN, SYDVKM. The CDR3 bases are TGTGCCAGCAGTTTCCAGATGGCGGGTGAAAAACTGTTTTTT. It translates to CASSFQMAGEKLFF. Supplemented by reference TRBV28 and TRBJ1-4, the full variable domain reads DVKVTQSSRYLVKRTGEKVFLECVQDMDHENMFWYRQDPGLGLRLIYFSYDVKMKEKGDIPEGYSVSREKKERFSLILESASTNQTSMYLCASSFQMAGEKLFFGSGTQLSVL.

The chain combines TRBV27 with TRBJ2-7; TRBD2 aligns across 11 bases. Germline lookup yields CDR1 MNHEY and CDR2 SMNVEV (reference sequence). CDR3 length: 14 residues. The V segment lost 6 bases and the J segment 7 bases; nucleotides outside the gene matches: 8. The CDR3 spells CASRPGLAVVEQYF. Here the CDR3 DNA reads TGTGCCAGCAGACCGGGACTAGCGGTAGTGGAGCAGTACTTC.

This chain links TRBV5-1 with TRBJ1-1; 8 nucleotides align to TRBD1. CDR1 SGHRS and CDR2 YFSETQ come from the germline V gene. The CDR3 covers 14 residues. The trim removed 3 bases at V and 4 bases at J, leaving 5 bases unmatched. CDR3: CASSSDTGGTEAFF. CDR3 nucleotide sequence: TGCGCCAGCAGCTCTGACACAGGGGGCACTGAAGCTTTCTTT.

The chain is built from TRBV19 and TRBJ1-5; D gene ambiguous. The V end lost 3 bases, the J end lost 5 bases, and 17 bases lay between the germline ends. The CDR3 totals 16 residues. The germline gives CDR1 LNHDA, CDR2 SQIVND (reference sequence). Here the CDR3 DNA reads TGTGCCAGTAGTATCGTCGGACGACTAGGAGATCAGCCCCAGCATTTT. Translated, it gives CASSIVGRLGDQPQHF.

The chain recombines TRBV4-1 with TRBJ1-4, with 8 bases that match TRBD1. The trim removed 0 bases at V and 10 bases at J, leaving 10 bases unmatched. Germline CDR1 MGHRA, CDR2 YSYEKL. The CDR3 is made up of 16 amino acids. CDR3 in DNA: TGCGCCAGCAGCCAAGAGGGTGCGCAGGGGGCAGGAAAACTGTTTTTT. This translates into CASSQEGAQGAGKLFF.

The chain recombines TRBV6-1 with TRBJ1-2, with 11 bases lining up with TRBD1. The CDR3 consists of 15 residues. CDR1 and CDR2 from the germline V gene are MNHNS and SASEGT. Unmatched junction bases numbered 5, after V lost 4 bases and J lost 4 bases. The CDR3 DNA reads as TGTGCCAGCAGTGGGAGGACAGGGGGCGGCTATGGCTACACCTTC. It specifies CASSGRTGGGYGYTF.

V usage is TRBV5-4 and J usage is TRBJ2-1; the match to TRBD2 covers 8 bases. Germline lookup yields CDR1 SGHNT and CDR2 YYREEE (reference sequence). There are 16 residues in the CDR3. V lost 3 bases and J lost 0; bases outside the gene matches: 5. The CDR3 nucleotides are TGTGCCAGCAGCTCGGGACTAGTAATCTCCTACAATGAGCAGTTCTTC. Translation gives CASSSGLVISYNEQFF. Based on the CDR3 plus reference TRBV5-4 and TRBJ2-1, the full variable domain is ETGVTQSPTHLIKTRGQQVTLRCSSQSGHNTVSWYQQALGQGPQFIFQYYREEENGRGNFPPRFSGLQFPNYSSELNVNALELDDSALYLCASSSGLVISYNEQFFGPGTRLTVL.

This rearrangement joins TRBV2 to TRBJ2-1, with D possibly being TRBD2 (6 bases). Trimming cost V 10 bases and J 7 bases, with 20 bases left between them. From germline, CDR1 is SNHLY and CDR2 FYNNEI. The CDR3 spans 14 residues. The CDR3 spells CATIREVIWNEQFF. The DNA for the CDR3 is TGTGCCACAATCAGGGAGGTGATCTGGAATGAGCAGTTCTTC.

This chain connects TRBV6-5 to TRBJ1-5; possibly TRBD1 for D (5 bases). The CDR3 runs to 14 residues. The V end lost 6 bases, the J end lost 7 bases, and 16 bases lay between the germline ends. Germline CDR1 and CDR2: MNHEY and SVGAGI. Written as DNA, the CDR3 is TGTGCCAGCAGGGACCTGGCGGGGCTCCAGCCCCAGCATTTT. Its protein product is CASRDLAGLQPQHF.

This chain joins TRBV5-5 and TRBJ2-1; possibly TRBD1 or TRBD2 for D (5 bases each). Germline V gene sequence: CDR1 SGHKS, CDR2 YYEKEE (reference sequence). The CDR3 length is 15 residues. The ends were cut back, 0 bases at V and 9 bases at J, with 16 bases in the middle. CDR3 region: CASSLARQWGIEQFF. The CDR3 DNA follows: TGTGCCAGCAGCTTGGCCCGTCAATGGGGGATTGAGCAGTTCTTC.

The CDR3 here is CASSDWANEQFF. CDR3 DNA sequence: TGCGCCAGCAGTGATTGGGCAAATGAGCAGTTCTTC. The chain links TRBV10-2 to TRBJ2-1; D unresolved. Germline-derived CDR1 and CDR2 are WSHSY and SAAADI. V was shortened by 3 bases and J by 7 bases, with 7 bases between the two germline ends. The CDR3 is made up of 12 amino acids.

The chain couples TRBV28 to TRBJ2-4, with 9 bases that match TRBD1. Germline CDR1 MDHEN, CDR2 SYDVKM. Unmatched junction bases numbered 13, after V lost 4 bases and J lost 0 bases. The CDR3 sequence is 19 residues long. The CDR3 loop is CASSSNSGQGRVAKNIQYF. CDR3 coding DNA: TGTGCCAGCAGTTCGAACTCAGGACAGGGGCGGGTAGCCAAAAACATTCAGTACTTC.

A note on this clone: The sample contains more than one DNA sequence encoding this CDR3. This chain connects TRBV2 to TRBJ2-5; no clear D gene. There are 11 residues in the CDR3. The germline CDR1 and CDR2 sequences are SNHLY and FYNNEI. V lost 4 bases and J lost 4, with 4 bases in between. CDR3 amino acids: CASSVRETQYF. The DNA of the CDR3 is TGTGCCAGCAGTGTTAGAGAGACCCAGTACTTC.

In DNA form, the CDR3 reads TGTGCCAGCAGCCCCGGGACAGGGGTGAGGGGGGCCAACGTCCTGACTTTC. It encodes CASSPGTGVRGANVLTF. This chain joins TRBV7-2 and TRBJ2-6; 10 nucleotides align to TRBD1. Trimming removed 5 bases from V and 4 bases from J; junction bases left unmatched: 8. CDR3 size: 17 residues. CDR1 is SGHTA and CDR2 is FQGNSA in the germline V gene. The whole variable domain, remainder taken from reference TRBV7-2 and TRBJ2-6, is GAGVSQSPSNKVTEKGKDVELRCDPISGHTALYWYRQSLGQGLEFLIYFQGNSAPDKSGLPSDRFSAERTGGSVSTLTIQRTQQEDSAVYLCASSPGTGVRGANVLTFGAGSRLTVL.

This clone occurred once. The chain uses TRBV5-8 and TRBJ2-4; 7 bases map to TRBD2. After removal of 3 bases from V and 6 bases from J, the junction contained 9 bases not matched to a gene. The V gene's germline CDR1 is SGHTS and CDR2 YDEGEE. This CDR3 is 15 amino acids long. The CDR3 here is CASSSLGTGGNIQYF. Here the CDR3 DNA reads TGTGCCAGCAGCTCCCTAGGGACGGGGGGAAACATTCAGTACTTC.

V gene TRBV29-1 combines with J gene TRBJ2-5, with a possible D match to TRBD2 (6 bases). This CDR3 is built from 13 residues. Germline V gene data show CDR1 as SQVTM and CDR2 as ANQGSEA. Trimming removed 4 bases from V and 4 bases from J, with 13 bases in between. The CDR3 loop reads CSVVAGSGETQYF. The CDR3 DNA reads TGCAGCGTTGTGGCGGGGTCGGGAGAGACCCAGTACTTC.

This chain links TRBV6-6 with TRBJ2-5; D remains ambiguous. Germline V gene lookup returns CDR1 MNHNY and CDR2 SVGAGI (reference sequence). The CDR3 is 12 residues long. Trimming left V 1 base short and J 5 bases short, with 5 bases between. The CDR3 sequence is CASSYFKETQYF. As DNA, the CDR3 is TGTGCCAGCAGTTACTTTAAGGAGACCCAGTACTTC.

The chain links TRBV5-5 to TRBJ2-3; TRBD2 is a possible D gene (5 bases). CDR1 is SGHKS and CDR2 is YYEKEE in the germline V gene (reference sequence). CDR3 length equals 15 residues. V was shortened by 0 bases and J by 2 bases, with 10 bases between the two germline ends. The CDR3 sequence: CASSLGRAATDTQYF. The CDR3 region has the DNA TGTGCCAGCAGCTTGGGGCGGGCTGCCACAGATACGCAGTATTTT.

This clone was seen more than once but under ten times. The gene calls are TRBV2 and TRBJ1-2; maybe TRBD1 (5 bases). Germline CDR1 reads SNHLY; CDR2 reads FYNNEI. The V end lost 4 bases, the J end lost 8 bases, and 17 bases lay between the germline ends. This CDR3 spans 14 amino acids. The CDR3 bases are TGTGCCAGCAGTGGGTTGACGGACACAGACGGCTACACCTTC. This gives the protein CASSGLTDTDGYTF.

The CDR3 bases are TGTGCCATCAGTGAAACGAGGTATTCACCCCTCCACTTT. Protein: CAISETRYSPLHF. This rearrangement joins TRBV10-3 to TRBJ1-6; D not certain. The CDR3 length is 13 residues. V was cut by 3 bases and J by 8 bases, with 8 bases left in between. CDR1 and CDR2 (germline): ENHRY, SYGVKD.

The chain combines TRBV5-1 with TRBJ2-1, with 9 positions matching TRBD1. The germline V gene encodes CDR1 SGHRS and CDR2 YFSETQ. V dropped 6 bases and J dropped 8; count of bases not matched to a gene: 15. This CDR3 is 16 amino acids long. The CDR3 DNA sequence: TGCGCCAGCACTAGGGGAGGGACAGGGACTTTCTATGAGCAGTTCTTC. Translation gives CASTRGGTGTFYEQFF.

This chain connects TRBV5-8 to TRBJ1-6; 8 nucleotides match TRBD1. The CDR3 has 15 residues. Germline V lookup: CDR1 SGHTS, CDR2 YDEGEE. V was clipped by 2 bases and J by 7 bases; unmatched bases: 5. CDR3 in DNA: TGTGCCAGCAGCTTTCAGGGGGCGCGGAATTCACCCCTCCACTTT. Residues: CASSFQGARNSPLHF.

Here the CDR3 reads CASSLEASGRALQCNEQFF. The DNA for the CDR3 is TGTGCCAGCAGCTTAGAAGCTAGCGGGAGGGCCTTACAATGCAATGAGCAGTTCTTC. This rearrangement joins TRBV11-3 to TRBJ2-1, with 12 positions matching TRBD2. V trimming: 0 bases; J trimming: 6 bases; junction bases outside the gene matches: 12. Germline CDR1 reads SGHNT; CDR2 reads YENEEA. The CDR3 loop spans 19 amino acids.

The chain uses TRBV28 and TRBJ1-1, with a tentative D call TRBD1 (5 bases). Germline CDR1 reads MDHEN; CDR2 reads SYDVKM. Trimming pared 6 bases from V and 3 bases from J, leaving 14 bases between. The CDR3 has 14 residues. Here the CDR3 DNA reads TGTGCCAGCAGGACTGCCGGGGGGTACACTGAAGCTTTCTTT. Amino acid sequence: CASRTAGGYTEAFF.